The 16 T cell receptor beta chains below come from one sample, sequenced in a study of molecular identifiers for immune sequencing clone quantification. TCRdb re-called the PCR reads through MiXCR, storing one row per CDR3 protein. Of about 320,000 distinct CDR3 sequences listed, about a fifth are singletons. Sequenced material: naive CD8+ T cells from blood, with Jurkat cell RNA spiked in. The subset denotes: FACS-sorted CD8+CD4-CCR7+CD45RA+ naive T cells. These receptor sequences come from a human donor in good health. Some libraries in this study had Jurkat cell RNA spiked in.

This clonotype appeared many times. The genes are TRBV30 and TRBJ1-1; D is undetermined. CDR1 is GTSNPN and CDR2 is SVGIG in the germline V gene (reference sequence). V lost 2 bases to trimming and J lost 6 bases, with 10 bases between them. The length of the CDR3 is 12 residues. The CDR3 region has the DNA TGTGCCTGGAGTTTCACGGTTGCTGAAGCTTTCTTT. Translating it yields CAWSFTVAEAFF.

The rearrangement uses TRBV7-2 and TRBJ2-1; 10 bases match TRBD1. V gave up 1 base and J gave up 5 bases; unmatched junction bases: 5. CDR1 and CDR2 (germline): SGHTA, FQGNSA. This CDR3 comprises 16 residues. The CDR3 here is CASSLEGQGLDNEQFF. The CDR3 DNA sequence: TGTGCCAGCAGCTTAGAGGGACAGGGGTTAGACAATGAGCAGTTCTTC.

This clonotype has at least ten counts. The CDR3 spells CATNQGYEQYF. The DNA for the CDR3 is TGTGCCACCAATCAGGGTTACGAGCAGTACTTC. The J gene is TRBJ2-7, the V gene TRBV7-9; weak D call: TRBD1 (5 bases). V shed 10 bases and J shed 4 bases, with 11 bases lying between them. CDR3 length: 11 residues. Germline V CDR1 and CDR2: SEHNR, FQNEAQ (reference sequence).

In its sample, this clonotype was seen many times. The CDR3 DNA sequence: TGTGCCAGTAGTATGTCTTTCCCTCTGCCAGATACGCAGTATTTT. Its translation is CASSMSFPLPDTQYF. This chain uses TRBV19 with TRBJ2-3; D call uncertain. This CDR3 comprises 15 residues. V lost 3 bases and J 4 bases, leaving 14 bases between the germline ends. CDR1 and CDR2 (germline): LNHDA, SQIVND (reference sequence).

This clonotype was counted many times. The rearrangement uses TRBV25-1 and TRBJ1-1; D is possibly TRBD1 (5 bases). Per the germline V gene, CDR1 is MGHDK and CDR2 is SYGVNS. Trimming shortened V by 2 bases and J by 5 bases, and 9 bases separated the two germline ends. The CDR3 is 13 amino acids. CDR3 bases: TGTGCCAGCAGTGAAGGAGGGGAAACTGAAGCTTTCTTT. Its translation is CASSEGGETEAFF.

A word on this clonotype: The CDR3 carries no conserved terminal phenylalanine or tryptophan, so it likely arises from a read error. Because the CDR3's place on the DNA is in doubt, the DNA is left out and the CDR3 is given as listed by TCRdb. V is TRBV7-2 and J is TRBJ2-3; TRBD2, the D gene given by the table, was not confirmed from the DNA. The CDR3 is 12 residues long, ends included. Germline V lookup: CDR1 SGHTA, CDR2 FQGNSA. CDR3: CASSLPGLAPQI.

The table lists this clonotype with a count of one. A much larger clonotype is one base distant, so this may be a read error. This sequence joins TRBV6-5 and TRBJ1-1; 7 positions match TRBD1. CDR1 is MNHEY, CDR2 SVGAGI, per germline. The CDR3 has 15 residues. CDR3 in amino acids: CASGYSRTGYTEAFF. CDR3 DNA: TGTGCCAGCGGTTACTCCAGGACAGGCTACACTGAAGCTTTCTTT.

Notes on this clonotype: This clone may be a read error of a much larger clone one base away. The V gene is TRBV9, the J gene TRBJ1-3; D might be TRBD1 (6 bases). The CDR3 covers 15 residues. CDR1 and CDR2 from the germline V gene are SGDLS and YYNGEE. The germline V and J ends were trimmed by 6 bases and 0 bases, with 13 bases remaining between them. The DNA of the CDR3 is TGTGCCAGCAACGCGGGGGACAACTCTGGAAACACCATATATTTT. Protein: CASNAGDNSGNTIYF.

Comment on this clonotype: A much larger clone differs from this one at a single base, so this may be a read error. The CDR3 DNA reads as TGCGCCAGCAGCCATGACAGGGGATATGGGGCCAACGTCCTGACTTTC. As protein: CASSHDRGYGANVLTF. This chain links TRBV4-3 with TRBJ2-6; 8 bases map to TRBD1. This CDR3 spans 16 amino acids. Germline V gene lookup returns CDR1 LGHNA and CDR2 YSLEER. The V segment lost 3 bases and the J segment 3 bases; nucleotides outside the gene matches: 4.

On this clonotype itself: Being one base from a much bigger clone, this may be a read error. The V call is TRBV2, the J call TRBJ1-1; possibly TRBD1 for D (5 bases). CDR3 length: 13 amino acids. Trimming took 9 bases from V and 12 from J, leaving 23 bases between them. Germline CDR1 SNHLY, CDR2 FYNNEI. CDR3 loop: CARKVRDSLGTFF. CDR3 nucleotides: TGTGCCAGAAAAGTTAGGGACTCCCTCGGGACTTTCTTT. The full variable domain, rest sourced from reference TRBV2 and TRBJ1-1, is EPEVTQTPSHQVTQMGQEVILRCVPISNHLYFYWYRQILGQKVEFLVSFYNNEISEKSEIFDDQFSVERPDGSNFTLKIRSTKLEDSAMYFCARKVRDSLGTFFGQGTRLTVV.

Of note for this clonotype: One base away lies a much larger clone, so this may be a sequencing read error. In DNA form, the CDR3 reads TGCAGCGTTGATACAGAACGATATATCGATACGCAGTATTTT. Translation gives CSVDTERYIDTQYF. The gene calls are TRBV29-1 and TRBJ2-3; D is unresolved. The V gene's germline CDR1 is SQVTM and CDR2 ANQGSEA. The length of the CDR3 is 14 residues. V was pared by 3 bases and J by 6 bases, with 16 bases between.

In its sample, this clonotype was seen once. A single base separates this from a much larger clone, so it may be a read error. This chain uses TRBV9 with TRBJ2-3, with unresolved D. The germline V gene encodes CDR1 SGDLS and CDR2 YYNGEE. The CDR3 spans 14 residues. The CDR3 reads CASGVLEITDTQYF. The CDR3 coding sequence is TGTGCCAGCGGCGTATTGGAGATCACAGATACGCAGTATTTT.

This clonotype was counted between two and nine times. The CDR3 DNA follows: TGTGCCAGCAGTTTATCCGGGACAGGGCCCTCAGATACGCAGTATTTT. Its protein product is CASSLSGTGPSDTQYF. The V gene is TRBV12-3 or TRBV12-4, the J gene TRBJ2-3; 9 bases line up with TRBD1. The J segment lost 4 bases and the V segment lost 2 bases, leaving 7 bases of the junction unmatched. The CDR3 contains 16 residues.

About this clonotype itself: This clone may be a read error of a much larger clone one base away. DNA of the CDR3: TGTGCCGGCAGTTTAAGACTGGACCAAGAGACCCAGTACTTC. This translates into CAGSLRLDQETQYF. The chain employs TRBV6-5 and TRBJ2-5; unclear D gene. The CDR3 sequence is 14 residues long. CDR1 MNHEY and CDR2 SVGAGI come from the germline V gene.

A remark on this clonotype: The conserved phenylalanine or tryptophan is not found at the CDR3 terminus, so this likely reflects a read error. The chain recombines TRBV11-2 with TRBJ2-1; 9 bases align to TRBD1. Germline CDR1 is SGHAT and CDR2 is FQNNGV. V dropped 4 bases and J dropped 6; count of bases not matched to a gene: 10. This CDR3 has 16 amino acids. CDR3 coding DNA: TGTGCCAGCAGCTGGTCCGGGACAGGGTTCGGCAATGAGCAGTTCCTC. It encodes CASSWSGTGFGNEQFL.

On this clonotype itself: Just one base apart from a much larger clone, this may be a read error. The CDR3 reads CGPQQGNEQFF. For the CDR3, the DNA is TGCGGACCACAACAGGGGAATGAGCAGTTCTTC. This chain links TRBV29-1 with TRBJ2-1; 7 bases fit TRBD1. CDR3 length: 11 residues. Germline values: CDR1 SQVTM, CDR2 ANQGSEA.